These 19 T cell receptor beta chains originate from one sample sequenced in a study of T cells expressing NK-cell markers. TCRdb reworked the 5' RACE reads into one entry per CDR3 protein, no DNA. This sample's table reports about 260,000 distinct CDR3 sequences. Material for sequencing was blood T cells: a sorted CD56 or NKG2C T cell subset, CD4+ or CD8+ T cells, or bulk PBMC T cells (not recorded which). Receptors were obtained from a woman between 18 and 69 years old in good health.

V is TRBV29-1 and J is TRBJ2-3. Germline values: CDR1 SQVTM, CDR2 ANQGSEA. The CDR3 has 14 amino acids. The CDR3 loop reads CSVEGFGNTDTQYF.

This sequence joins TRBV6-5 and TRBJ1-6; TCRdb's D gene call, TRBD1, goes unchecked for lack of DNA. The CDR3 contains 16 residues. CDR1 is MNHEY, CDR2 SVGAGI, per germline. CDR3 sequence: CASSSSQHGDNSPLHF.

This rearrangement joins TRBV5-1 to TRBJ2-1; TCRdb proposes TRBD2, but this gene call is untestable without DNA. CDR3 length: 15 residues. Germline V lookup: CDR1 SGHRS, CDR2 YFSETQ. The chain's CDR3 is CASSLVIASGDREFF.

The rearrangement joins TRBV6-5 to TRBJ2-1; TCRdb indicates TRBD2, and absent DNA this call remains unverified. Germline CDR1 MNHEY, CDR2 SVGAGI. There are 19 residues in the CDR3. CDR3 sequence reads: CASSYSGTSGTISYNEQFF.

The J gene is TRBJ2-2, the V gene TRBV5-1; there is no DNA to check the TCRdb D call of TRBD1. The CDR3 runs 16 residues. The germline V gene has CDR1 SGHRS and CDR2 YFSETQ. CDR3 loop: CASSLAGGFGTGELFF. The full variable domain, with the rest looked up from reference TRBV5-1 and TRBJ2-2, is KAGVTQTPRYLIKTRGQQVTLSCSPISGHRSVSWYQQTPGQGLQFLFEYFSETQRNKGNFPGRFSGRQFSNSRSEMNVSTLELGDSALYLCASSLAGGFGTGELFFGEGSRLTVL.

This chain joins TRBV20-1 and TRBJ2-3; without DNA, the TCRdb call of TRBD1 cannot be checked. Germline V lookup: CDR1 DFQATT, CDR2 SNEGSKA (reference sequence). The CDR3 is 14 amino acids. The chain's CDR3 is CSLEGGGRTDTQYF.

The V call is TRBV7-9, the J call TRBJ1-1; TCRdb's assignment of TRBD1 cannot be checked, as there is no DNA. The length of the CDR3 is 13 residues. In germline, CDR1 is SEHNR, CDR2 FQNEAQ (reference sequence). CDR3 residues: CASERQVNTEAFF.

CDR3 loop: CASSPGGTSRYF. The chain recombines TRBV7-2 with TRBJ2-5; the TRBD1 assignment by TCRdb is unverifiable without DNA. Looked up from germline, CDR1 is SGHTA and CDR2 is FQGNSA. This CDR3 has 12 amino acids. The full variable domain, in which reference TRBV7-2 and TRBJ2-5 provide the parts outside the CDR3, is GAGVSQSPSNKVTEKGKDVELRCDPISGHTALYWYRQSLGQGLEFLIYFQGNSAPDKSGLPSDRFSAERTGGSVSTLTIQRTQQEDSAVYLCASSPGGTSRYFGPGTRLLVL.

The J gene is TRBJ2-2, the V gene TRBV5-5. The germline V gene has CDR1 SGHKS and CDR2 YYEKEE (reference sequence). The CDR3 runs to 13 residues. The CDR3 sequence: CASSLAQSRELFF.

The gene calls are TRBV29-1 and TRBJ2-5. The germline V gene encodes CDR1 SQVTM and CDR2 ANQGSEA. The CDR3 covers 13 residues. The CDR3 region is CSVEEVYQETQYF.

The chain is built from TRBV15 and TRBJ2-1; the TCRdb D gene call, TRBD2, has no DNA to confirm it. Germline CDR1 is LNHNV and CDR2 is YYDKDF (reference sequence). The CDR3 spans 16 residues. This chain's CDR3 is CATSKNLAGGTNEQFF.

The chain couples TRBV12-3 or TRBV12-4 to TRBJ2-6. The CDR3 consists of 15 residues. CDR3 protein: CASSAAGKGANVLTF.

The chain carries TRBV6-2 or TRBV6-3 and TRBJ2-5. Germline V gives CDR1 MNHEY, CDR2 SVGEGT. This CDR3 is 14 amino acids long. CDR3 residues: CASSYYRVQETQYF.

The V call is TRBV4-3, the J call TRBJ2-4. Per germline, CDR1 LGHNA and CDR2 YSLEER. The CDR3 length is 15 residues. This CDR3 is CASSTSGFAKNIQYF.

This chain uses TRBV18 with TRBJ2-7; TCRdb calls TRBD1, which cannot be checked without DNA. Germline V gene data show CDR1 as KGHSH and CDR2 as LQKENI. The CDR3 has 15 amino acids. CDR3 loop: CASSLQTGGRYEQYF.

V gene TRBV9 combines with J gene TRBJ2-1; TCRdb gives TRBD2 as the D gene, but with no DNA this cannot be confirmed. The CDR3 consists of 16 residues. The germline CDR1 and CDR2 sequences are SGDLS and YYNGEE. The CDR3 protein is CASSVEAGMAYNEQFF.

The V call is TRBV3-1, the J call TRBJ2-1; as DNA is missing, the TRBD2 call by TCRdb cannot be tested. Germline V CDR1 and CDR2: LGHDT, YNNKEL (reference sequence). The CDR3 spans 16 residues. CDR3 sequence reads: CASTATPGLPHNEQFF.

The J gene is TRBJ2-7, the V gene TRBV5-4. The length of the CDR3 is 13 residues. CDR1 SGHNT and CDR2 YYREEE come from the germline V gene (reference sequence). The CDR3 sequence is CASSLEVLATQYF.

The genes are TRBV20-1 and TRBJ1-5; TCRdb designates TRBD1, a call that cannot be tested without DNA. From germline, CDR1 is DFQATT and CDR2 SNEGSKA (reference sequence). The CDR3 length is 15 residues. This CDR3 is CSARTGEGSNQPQHF.